Listed here are 30 T cell receptor beta chains from one sample, sequenced in a study of cytotoxic CD8 clonotypes in ibrutinib-treated CLL. The data were produced by immunoSEQ multiplex PCR, yet TCRdb's version contains in-frame clones alone and is incomplete. The sample includes about 130,000 clones, around 80% of them seen just once. This specimen was PBMCs, taken after 12 months of ibrutinib treatment. The receptors derive from a human donor with chronic lymphocytic leukemia.

The chain couples TRBV4-1 to TRBJ2-6; D is possibly TRBD1 (5 bases). The CDR3 length is 16 residues. Trimming shortened V by 3 bases and J by 5 bases, and 14 bases separated the two germline ends. CDR1 is MGHRA, CDR2 YSYEKL, per germline. CDR3 in amino acids: CASSHSGLGRANVLTF. As DNA, the CDR3 is TGCGCCAGCAGCCACTCAGGGCTCGGGCGGGCCAACGTCCTGACTTTC.

This clone was found a few times. The chain recombines TRBV28 with TRBJ1-2, with D unresolved. The CDR3 runs to 11 residues. CDR1 is MDHEN and CDR2 is SYDVKM in the germline V gene. With 5 bases removed from V and 5 bases from J, the gap between germline ends came to 6 bases. The CDR3 DNA is TGTGCCAGCAGTCCCCAGTATGGCTACACCTTC. This encodes CASSPQYGYTF.

The V and J genes are TRBV2 and TRBJ2-1, with D possibly TRBD1 on 6 matching bases. Germline lookup yields CDR1 SNHLY and CDR2 FYNNEI. With 8 bases removed from V and 5 bases from J, the gap between germline ends came to 19 bases. The CDR3 loop spans 15 amino acids. CDR3 sequence (DNA): TGTGCCAGCTCACCCGGACAGCCTCCTAACAATGAGCAGTTCTTC. This sequence encodes CASSPGQPPNNEQFF.

The chain is built from TRBV7-2 and TRBJ2-3, with D unclear. Trimming shortened V by 1 base and J by 4 bases, and 9 bases separated the two germline ends. In germline, CDR1 is SGHTA, CDR2 FQGNSA. The CDR3 runs to 14 residues. CDR3 nucleotide sequence: TGTGCCAGCAGCTTAGTTGGGTGGCCAGATACGCAGTATTTT. It translates to CASSLVGWPDTQYF.

This clone has a single count. The J gene is TRBJ2-7, the V gene TRBV7-6, with 11 bases identical to TRBD2. With 4 bases clipped from V and 2 bases from J, the junction kept 4 bases outside the gene matches. The CDR3 is 15 residues long. The germline V gene has CDR1 SGHVS and CDR2 FNYEAQ. The CDR3 loop reads CASSSQLAGAYEQYF. The CDR3 nucleotides are TGTGCCAGCAGCTCCCAACTAGCGGGAGCCTACGAGCAGTACTTC.

The CDR3 region has the DNA TGTGCCCATCACCCCACGGGGGCCCAAGAGACCCAGTACTTC. This encodes CAHHPTGAQETQYF. The chain joins TRBV30 to TRBJ2-5, with D perhaps assigned TRBD1 or TRBD2 (6 bases each). CDR1 and CDR2 from the germline V gene are GTSNPN and SVGIG (reference sequence). This CDR3 spans 14 amino acids. The ends were cut back, 8 bases at V and 1 base at J, with 17 bases in the middle.

The V call is TRBV7-6, the J call TRBJ2-7; 9 positions match TRBD2. This CDR3 contains 14 residues. V trimming: 5 bases; J trimming: 1 base; junction bases outside the gene matches: 3. Germline values: CDR1 SGHVS, CDR2 FNYEAQ. This CDR3 reads CASSVSGGSYEQYF. CDR3 sequence (DNA): TGTGCCAGCAGCGTCAGCGGGGGGTCCTACGAGCAGTACTTC.

This chain links TRBV6-5 with TRBJ1-2; D is ambiguous. Trimming pared 1 base from V and 7 bases from J, leaving 13 bases between. There are 14 residues in the CDR3. The germline V gene has CDR1 MNHEY and CDR2 SVGAGI. The CDR3 is CASSYWGGTGGYTF. CDR3 sequence (DNA): TGTGCCAGCAGTTACTGGGGAGGTACGGGTGGCTACACCTTC.

This chain connects TRBV5-4 to TRBJ1-1, with D hard to call. Trimming removed 4 bases from V and 3 bases from J, with 13 bases in between. CDR1 and CDR2 (germline): SGHNT, YYREEE (reference sequence). The CDR3 runs to 14 residues. This chain's CDR3 is CASSPRGGHTEAFF. The CDR3 nucleotides are TGTGCCAGCAGCCCACGAGGTGGGCACACTGAAGCTTTCTTT.

The chain couples TRBV7-6 to TRBJ2-1; TRBD2 matches at 7 bases. Germline lookup yields CDR1 SGHVS and CDR2 FNYEAQ. This CDR3 has 14 residues. Losses at the gene ends were 1 base for V and 8 bases for J; bases not matched to a gene: 5. CDR3: CASSLGGSRYEQFF. CDR3 sequence (DNA): TGTGCCAGCAGCTTAGGCGGGAGTCGCTATGAGCAGTTCTTC.

This rearrangement joins TRBV6-4 to TRBJ2-1, with TRBD2 as a possible D gene (5 bases). Germline lookup yields CDR1 MRHNA and CDR2 SNTAGT. The CDR3 runs to 15 residues. V was trimmed by 4 bases and J by 3 bases, leaving 13 bases between them. CDR3 sequence (DNA): TGTGCCAGCAGTGTTCAAGCGGCAAACTACAATGAGCAGTTCTTC. Translation: CASSVQAANYNEQFF.

The chain employs TRBV5-1 and TRBJ2-7; D is perhaps TRBD2 (5 bases). Germline loops: CDR1 SGHRS, CDR2 YFSETQ. Trimming left V 4 bases short and J 0 bases short, with 11 bases between. This CDR3 contains 14 residues. CDR3 sequence (DNA): TGCGCCAGCAGCCCGGGAACGAACTCCTACGAGCAGTACTTC. Translating gives CASSPGTNSYEQYF.

This rearrangement joins TRBV7-2 to TRBJ2-1; 11 positions agree with TRBD2. J lost 9 bases, V lost 5 bases, and 9 bases had no gene match. The germline gives CDR1 SGHTA, CDR2 FQGNSA. The CDR3 is 15 amino acids. Here the CDR3 DNA reads TGTGCCAGCAGCATAACTAGCGGGAGTATCGCTGAGCAGTTCTTC. Its protein is CASSITSGSIAEQFF.

Written as DNA, the CDR3 is TGTGCCAGCAGTTACATACTAGCGGGATTCGATGAGCAGTTCTTC. This codes for CASSYILAGFDEQFF. J is TRBJ2-1 and V is TRBV6-5; 10 bases are a match to TRBD2. CDR1 is MNHEY, CDR2 SVGAGI, per germline. V lost 2 bases and J lost 8; bases outside the gene matches: 6. The CDR3 runs to 15 residues.

This chain connects TRBV5-4 to TRBJ2-2; a possible D gene is TRBD1 (5 bases). CDR3 length equals 12 residues. Per germline, CDR1 SGHNT and CDR2 YYREEE (reference sequence). With 6 bases removed from V and 7 bases from J, the gap between germline ends came to 10 bases. DNA for the CDR3: TGTGCCAGCACCATAGGGGTCGGGGAGCTGTTTTTT. Its translation: CASTIGVGELFF.

This clone is a singleton in its sample. The chain employs TRBV4-3 and TRBJ2-3, with 9 bases aligning to TRBD2. There are 16 residues in the CDR3. Germline loops: CDR1 LGHNA, CDR2 YSLEER. The trim removed 4 bases at V and 3 bases at J, leaving 8 bases unmatched. The CDR3 sequence is CASSPQRLAVTDTQYF. The CDR3 nucleotides are TGCGCCAGCAGCCCACAAAGACTAGCGGTTACAGATACGCAGTATTTT.

The chain carries TRBV11-2 and TRBJ2-7; D might be TRBD1 or TRBD2, each matching 5 bases. V lost 3 bases to trimming and J lost 1 base, with 13 bases between them. The CDR3 totals 15 residues. Germline values: CDR1 SGHAT, CDR2 FQNNGV. This CDR3 reads CASSLRDAMSYEQYF. DNA of the CDR3: TGTGCCAGCAGCTTGAGGGACGCAATGTCCTACGAGCAGTACTTC.

This rearrangement joins TRBV11-2 to TRBJ2-7, with D possibly being TRBD1 or TRBD2 (5 bases each). V was clipped by 4 bases and J by 1 base, with 11 bases between them. Germline V gene lookup returns CDR1 SGHAT and CDR2 FQNNGV. This CDR3 is 14 amino acids long. This CDR3 reads CASSSPGRSYEQYF. CDR3 bases: TGTGCCAGCAGCTCCCCGGGACGGTCCTACGAGCAGTACTTC.

CDR3 nucleotide sequence: TGTGCCAGCAGCTTAACGGGACTAGCGGGAGTTGAGCAGTACTTC. The encoded protein is CASSLTGLAGVEQYF. V and J are TRBV7-9 and TRBJ2-7, with 14 bases matching TRBD2. V gave up 2 bases and J gave up 7 bases; unmatched junction bases: 4. Germline V gene data show CDR1 as SEHNR and CDR2 as FQNEAQ (reference sequence). This CDR3 contains 15 residues. Variable domain in full (rest from reference TRBV7-9 and TRBJ2-7): DTGVSQNPRHKITKRGQNVTFRCDPISEHNRLYWYRQTLGQGPEFLTYFQNEAQLEKSRLLSDRFSAERPKGSFSTLEIQRTEQGDSAMYLCASSLTGLAGVEQYFGPGTRLTVT.

V and J are TRBV7-9 and TRBJ1-1; 9 positions agree with TRBD1. CDR1 and CDR2 (germline): SEHNR, FQNEAQ (reference sequence). The J segment lost 3 bases and the V segment lost 5 bases, leaving 7 bases of the junction unmatched. The CDR3 runs 15 residues. CDR3 nucleotide sequence: TGTGCCAGCAGCGTCCGACAGGGGGAAGACACTGAAGCTTTCTTT. Translating gives CASSVRQGEDTEAFF.

The CDR3 DNA is TGCGCCAGCAGCTTGGGTGACAGTTGGTACAATGAGCAGTTCTTC. Translating gives CASSLGDSWYNEQFF. The chain employs TRBV5-1 and TRBJ2-1; D might be TRBD1 (5 bases). This CDR3 spans 15 amino acids. Per the germline V gene, CDR1 is SGHRS and CDR2 is YFSETQ. V was pared by 0 bases and J by 4 bases, with 11 bases between.

The chain carries TRBV11-2 and TRBJ2-7, with a tentative D call TRBD1 (6 bases). V was clipped by 5 bases and J by 5 bases, with 19 bases between them. Germline V gene data show CDR1 as SGHAT and CDR2 as FQNNGV. The CDR3 sequence is 15 residues long. The CDR3 nucleotides read TGTGCCAGCAGCCAAAAGCAGGGGAGTCGCAACGAGCAGTACTTC. As protein: CASSQKQGSRNEQYF.

The chain recombines TRBV6-5 with TRBJ2-7, with D possibly matching TRBD2 (5 bases). The CDR3 runs 13 residues. Germline V gives CDR1 MNHEY, CDR2 SVGAGI. V shed 8 bases and J shed 4 bases, with 15 bases lying between them. The CDR3 is CASSPGSWYEQYF. The CDR3 bases are TGTGCCAGCTCTCCGGGAAGCTGGTACGAGCAGTACTTC.

V and J are TRBV5-1 and TRBJ2-3; unclear D gene. The V gene lost 2 bases and the J gene lost 4 bases, with 11 bases spanning the gap. The CDR3 is made up of 14 amino acids. Germline V gene data show CDR1 as SGHRS and CDR2 as YFSETQ. The CDR3 loop reads CASSFEGSPDTQYF. The CDR3, as DNA: TGCGCCAGCAGCTTCGAAGGGTCCCCAGATACGCAGTATTTT. Supplemented by reference TRBV5-1 and TRBJ2-3, the full variable domain reads KAGVTQTPRYLIKTRGQQVTLSCSPISGHRSVSWYQQTPGQGLQFLFEYFSETQRNKGNFPGRFSGRQFSNSRSEMNVSTLELGDSALYLCASSFEGSPDTQYFGPGTRLTVL.

This clone turned up a few times. The V gene is TRBV27, the J gene TRBJ2-2; the match to TRBD2 covers 7 bases. The V gene end was trimmed by 2 bases and the J gene end by 7 bases; junction bases not matched to a gene: 1. Germline values: CDR1 MNHEY, CDR2 SMNVEV (reference sequence). This CDR3 region has 13 residues. This CDR3 reads CASSLGGDGELFF. CDR3 in DNA: TGTGCCAGCAGTTTAGGGGGGGACGGGGAGCTGTTTTTT.

The count of this clone is one. V is TRBV4-2 and J is TRBJ2-3; TRBD2 matches 10 bases. V was clipped by 0 bases and J by 3 bases; unmatched bases: 6. The length of the CDR3 is 17 residues. Germline assignment: CDR1 LGHNA and CDR2 YNFKEQ. In DNA form, the CDR3 reads TGTGCCAGCAGCCAAGATCGGCTAGCGGGAGTGACAGATACGCAGTATTTT. This translates into CASSQDRLAGVTDTQYF.

CDR3 sequence reads: CASSEGRGRYNEQFF. The CDR3 DNA is TGTGCCAGCAGCGAGGGCAGGGGGCGATACAATGAGCAGTTCTTC. V usage is TRBV9 and J usage is TRBJ2-1; TRBD1 agrees at 8 bases. CDR1 SGDLS and CDR2 YYNGEE come from the germline V gene. V was clipped by 3 bases and J by 4 bases; unmatched bases: 6. CDR3 length equals 15 residues.

This chain connects TRBV2 to TRBJ2-4; D call uncertain. Germline V gives CDR1 SNHLY, CDR2 FYNNEI. V lost 9 bases to trimming and J lost 4 bases, with 10 bases between them. The CDR3 has 12 amino acids. This CDR3 reads CASTRRKNIQYF. The CDR3 region has the DNA TGTGCCAGTACCAGGCGTAAAAACATTCAGTACTTC.

This clone was picked up a small number of times. The chain employs TRBV27 and TRBJ1-2, with 10 nucleotides matching TRBD1. The CDR3 has 15 amino acids. V shed 5 bases, J shed 3 bases, and the junction held 6 bases outside the gene matches. CDR1 is MNHEY, CDR2 SMNVEV, per germline (reference sequence). CDR3 amino acids: CASSPRQGAHYGYTF. The CDR3 region has the DNA TGTGCCAGCAGTCCCCGACAGGGGGCTCACTATGGCTACACCTTC.

J is TRBJ1-5 and V is TRBV5-8; the D gene is possibly TRBD1 (5 bases). Germline V gene lookup returns CDR1 SGHTS and CDR2 YDEGEE. CDR3 length equals 17 residues. Trimming left V 1 base short and J 0 bases short, with 14 bases between. The CDR3 nucleotides are TGTGCCAGCAGCTTGTCCAGGGAGGTTCTTAGCAATCAGCCCCAGCATTTT. This encodes CASSLSREVLSNQPQHF.